The subject of this entry is one T cell receptor beta chain. Its specificity is not known. The CDR3 has 14 residues. J was trimmed by 4 bases and V by 6 bases; bases with no gene match: 6. The germline V gene has CDR1 MNHEY and CDR2 SVGAGI. This entry is derived from a study of T cell responses to AZD1222 COVID-19 vaccine. For the study at large: Second doses were pooled across both intervals (about 4 or about 12 weeks).

Findings and caveats of the study: Clonal diversity may have been underestimated, and the donors were mostly white British, with more females than males. A rise in Spike-specific TCR breadth and depth followed two AZD1222 doses.

Profiled with immunoSEQ multiplex PCR; TCRdb holds only in-frame clones, not every one. The table records roughly 120,000 clones, just under 95% of them present only once. The specimen comprised peripheral blood, sampled on day 0 of AZD1222 vaccination. This sequence was found in an adult in good health. The V gene is TRBV6-5, the J gene TRBJ2-1; 7 bases map to TRBD1. As DNA, the CDR3 is TGTGCCAGCAGCGCCTGGGACAGATACAATGAGCAGTTCTTC. The encoded protein is CASSAWDRYNEQFF.